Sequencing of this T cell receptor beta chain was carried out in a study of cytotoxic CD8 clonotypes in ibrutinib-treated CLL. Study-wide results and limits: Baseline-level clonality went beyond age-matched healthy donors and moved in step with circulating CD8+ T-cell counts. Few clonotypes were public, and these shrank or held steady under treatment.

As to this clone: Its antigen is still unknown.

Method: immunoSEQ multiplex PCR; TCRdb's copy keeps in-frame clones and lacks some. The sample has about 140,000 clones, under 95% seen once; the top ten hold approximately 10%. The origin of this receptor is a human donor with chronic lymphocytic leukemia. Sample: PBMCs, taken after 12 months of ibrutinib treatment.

CDR3 in DNA: TGTGCCAGCTCACCCGCGGGAGCCAAAAACATTCAGTACTTC. It translates to CASSPAGAKNIQYF. The chain is built from TRBV18 and TRBJ2-4, with TRBD2 as a possible D gene (5 bases). Per germline, CDR1 KGHSH and CDR2 LQKENI. The CDR3 consists of 14 residues. With 3 bases removed from V and 0 bases from J, the gap between germline ends came to 6 bases.